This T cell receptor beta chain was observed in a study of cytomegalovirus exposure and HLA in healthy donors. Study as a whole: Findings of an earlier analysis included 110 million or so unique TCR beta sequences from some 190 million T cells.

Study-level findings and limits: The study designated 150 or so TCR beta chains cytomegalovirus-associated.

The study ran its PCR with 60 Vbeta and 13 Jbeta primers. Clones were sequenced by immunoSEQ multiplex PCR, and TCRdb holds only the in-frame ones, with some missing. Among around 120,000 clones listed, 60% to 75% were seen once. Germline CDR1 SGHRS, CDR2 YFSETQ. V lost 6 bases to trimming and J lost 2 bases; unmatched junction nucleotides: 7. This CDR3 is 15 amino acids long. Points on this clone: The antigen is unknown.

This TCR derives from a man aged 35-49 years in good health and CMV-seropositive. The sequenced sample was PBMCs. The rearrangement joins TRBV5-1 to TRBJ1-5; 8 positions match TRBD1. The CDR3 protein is CASIIGTGGNQPQHF. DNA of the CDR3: TGCGCCAGCATCATAGGGACAGGAGGCAATCAGCCCCAGCATTTT.